One and the same sample provided the 3 T cell receptor beta chains below, sequenced in a study of T cell responses to AZD1222 COVID-19 vaccine. Data came from immunoSEQ multiplex PCR; TCRdb stores just in-frame clones and leaves some out. Of over 100,000 clones listed, 86% were seen once; the top ten hold less than 4%. Sequenced here: peripheral blood, sampled 28 days after the second dose of the MenACWY control vaccine. These receptors were taken from an adult who received the MenACWY meningococcal vaccine as a control.

The rearrangement joins TRBV3-1 (or the pseudogene TRBV3-2) to TRBJ1-3; the match to TRBD1 covers 7 bases. V lost 4 bases, J lost 3 bases, and 12 bases stayed unmatched. Germline CDR1 and CDR2: LGHDT and YNNKEL (reference sequence). This CDR3 is 17 amino acids long. CDR3 DNA: TGTGCCAGCAGCCTAGGTCAGGGGGGCACTCTTGGAAACACCATATATTTT. Residues: CASSLGQGGTLGNTIYF.

V is TRBV5-1 and J is TRBJ1-2, with TRBD1 identical over 12 bases. CDR1 is SGHRS and CDR2 is YFSETQ in the germline V gene. V lost 2 bases and J lost 8; bases outside the gene matches: 13. The CDR3 has 17 residues. The CDR3: CASSLLTGTGGAGGYTF. The CDR3 bases are TGCGCCAGCAGCTTACTGACCGGGACAGGGGGCGCAGGAGGCTACACCTTC.

This chain joins TRBV4-3 and TRBJ2-7; 8 bases align to TRBD2. The CDR3 contains 15 residues. The J segment lost 3 bases and the V segment lost 2 bases, leaving 6 bases of the junction unmatched. Looked up from germline, CDR1 is LGHNA and CDR2 is YSLEER. CDR3 nucleotide sequence: TGCGCCAGCAGCCAACTTCTCCGGGGGGGCTACGAGCAGTACTTC. Translated, it gives CASSQLLRGGYEQYF.